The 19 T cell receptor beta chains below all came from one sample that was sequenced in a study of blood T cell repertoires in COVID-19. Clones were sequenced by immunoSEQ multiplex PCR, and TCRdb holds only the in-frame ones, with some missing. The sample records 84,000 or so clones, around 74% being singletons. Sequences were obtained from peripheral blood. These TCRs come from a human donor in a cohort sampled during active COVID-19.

CDR3 nucleotide sequence: TGTGCCAGCAGCCAAGGAGGGATCCAAGAGACCCAGTACTTC. As protein: CASSQGGIQETQYF. J is TRBJ2-5 and V is TRBV7-6; perhaps TRBD2 as D (6 bases). Trimming removed 5 bases at V and 1 base at J, with 11 bases between. This CDR3 is 14 amino acids long. The V gene's germline CDR1 is SGHVS and CDR2 FNYEAQ. Together with reference TRBV7-6 and TRBJ2-5, the CDR3 gives the full variable domain: GAGVSQSPRYKVTKRGQDVALRCDPISGHVSLYWYRQALGQGPEFLTYFNYEAQQDKSGLPNDRFSAERPEGSISTLTIQRTEQRDSAMYRCASSQGGIQETQYFGPGTRLLVL.

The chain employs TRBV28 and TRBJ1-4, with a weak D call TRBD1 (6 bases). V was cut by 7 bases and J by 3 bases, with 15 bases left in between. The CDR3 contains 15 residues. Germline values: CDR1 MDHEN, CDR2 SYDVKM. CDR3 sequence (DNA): TGTGCCAGCACCCTCACAGGGCAAGCTAATGAAAAACTGTTTTTT. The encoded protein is CASTLTGQANEKLFF.

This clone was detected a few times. CDR3 region: CASSLRGPTDTQYF. The CDR3 nucleotides read TGTGCCAGCAGCTTAAGGGGGCCCACAGATACGCAGTATTTT. The rearrangement joins TRBV7-3 to TRBJ2-3, with D possibly matching TRBD1 (6 bases). This CDR3 is 14 amino acids long. V was clipped by 1 base and J by 2 bases, with 7 bases between them. Germline assignment: CDR1 SGHTA and CDR2 FQGTGA.

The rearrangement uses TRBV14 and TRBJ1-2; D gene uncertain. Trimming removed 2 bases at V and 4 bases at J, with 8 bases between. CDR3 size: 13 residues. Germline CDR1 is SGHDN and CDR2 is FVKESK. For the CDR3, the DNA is TGTGCCAGCAGCCAACGACAATCCTATGGCTACACCTTC. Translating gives CASSQRQSYGYTF.

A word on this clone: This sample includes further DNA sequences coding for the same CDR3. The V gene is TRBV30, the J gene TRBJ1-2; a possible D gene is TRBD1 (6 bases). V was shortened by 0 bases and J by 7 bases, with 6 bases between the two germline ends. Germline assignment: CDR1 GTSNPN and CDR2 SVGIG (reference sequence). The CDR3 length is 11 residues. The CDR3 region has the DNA TGTGCCTGGAGTGTAGGGGGTGGCTACACCTTC. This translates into CAWSVGGGYTF.

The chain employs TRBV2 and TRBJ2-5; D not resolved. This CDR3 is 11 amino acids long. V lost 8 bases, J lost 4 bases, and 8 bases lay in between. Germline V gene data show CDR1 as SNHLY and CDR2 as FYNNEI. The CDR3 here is CASQNAETQYF. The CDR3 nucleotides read TGTGCCAGCCAGAACGCAGAGACCCAGTACTTC.

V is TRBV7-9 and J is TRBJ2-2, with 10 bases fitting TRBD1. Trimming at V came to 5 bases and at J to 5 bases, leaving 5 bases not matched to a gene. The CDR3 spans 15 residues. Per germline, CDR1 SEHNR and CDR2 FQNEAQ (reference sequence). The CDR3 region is CASSLGTGVTGELFF. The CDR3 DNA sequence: TGTGCCAGCAGCCTAGGGACAGGGGTTACCGGGGAGCTGTTTTTT.

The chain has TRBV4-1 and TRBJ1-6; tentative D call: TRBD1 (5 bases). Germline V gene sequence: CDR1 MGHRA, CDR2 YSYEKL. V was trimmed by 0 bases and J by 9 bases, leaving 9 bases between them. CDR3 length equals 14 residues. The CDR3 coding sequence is TGCGCCAGCAGCCAAGAGGAGACAGTTTCACCCCTCCACTTT. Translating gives CASSQEETVSPLHF.

CDR3 DNA sequence: TGCGCCAGCAGCCTAGACGCGGGCACGAACACCATATATTTT. This gives the protein CASSLDAGTNTIYF. The V and J genes are TRBV4-3 and TRBJ1-3; no clear D gene. CDR1 and CDR2 from the germline V gene are LGHNA and YSLEER. Trimming shortened V by 4 bases and J by 7 bases, and 14 bases separated the two germline ends. The CDR3 is 14 residues long.

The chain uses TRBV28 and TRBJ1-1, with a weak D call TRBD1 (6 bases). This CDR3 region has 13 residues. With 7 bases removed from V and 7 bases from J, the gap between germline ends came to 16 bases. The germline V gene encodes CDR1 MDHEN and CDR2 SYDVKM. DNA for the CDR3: TGTGCCAGCAAACAGTCCAGGGGTCTTGAAGCTTTCTTT. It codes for CASKQSRGLEAFF. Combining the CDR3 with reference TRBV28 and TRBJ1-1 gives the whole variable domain DVKVTQSSRYLVKRTGEKVFLECVQDMDHENMFWYRQDPGLGLRLIYFSYDVKMKEKGDIPEGYSVSREKKERFSLILESASTNQTSMYLCASKQSRGLEAFFGQGTRLTVV.

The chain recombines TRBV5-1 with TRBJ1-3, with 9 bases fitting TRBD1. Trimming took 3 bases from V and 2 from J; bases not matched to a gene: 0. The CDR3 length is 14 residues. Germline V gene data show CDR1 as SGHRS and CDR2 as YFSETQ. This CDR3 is CASSWTGAGNTIYF. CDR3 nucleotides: TGCGCCAGCAGCTGGACAGGGGCTGGAAACACCATATATTTT.

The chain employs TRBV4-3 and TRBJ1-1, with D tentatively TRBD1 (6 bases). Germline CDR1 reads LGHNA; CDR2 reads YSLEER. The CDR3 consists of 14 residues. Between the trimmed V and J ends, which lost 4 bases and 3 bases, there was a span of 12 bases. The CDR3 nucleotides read TGCGCCAGCAGCCCACAGGGAGGGGACACTGAAGCTTTCTTT. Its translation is CASSPQGGDTEAFF.

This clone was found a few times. CDR3 coding DNA: TGCGCCAGCAGCCAAGAAATAGGAGGGCTGCGTTCACCCCTCCACTTT. It translates to CASSQEIGGLRSPLHF. V usage is TRBV4-1 and J usage is TRBJ1-6; no reliable D call. The CDR3 totals 16 residues. CDR1 MGHRA and CDR2 YSYEKL come from the germline V gene. Trimming cost V 0 bases and J 9 bases, with 15 bases left between them.

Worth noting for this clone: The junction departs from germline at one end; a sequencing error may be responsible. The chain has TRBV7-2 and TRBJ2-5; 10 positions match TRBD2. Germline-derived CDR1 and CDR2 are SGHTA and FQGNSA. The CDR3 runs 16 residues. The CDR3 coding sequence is TGTGCCAGCACCTTAGCCGCACTAGCGGGGCAAGAGACCCAGTACTTC. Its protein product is CASTLAALAGQETQYF.

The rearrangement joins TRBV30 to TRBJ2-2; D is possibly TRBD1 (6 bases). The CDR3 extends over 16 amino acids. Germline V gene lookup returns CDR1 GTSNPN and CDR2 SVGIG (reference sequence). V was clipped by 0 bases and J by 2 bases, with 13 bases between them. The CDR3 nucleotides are TGTGCCTGGAGTGTACGGCAGGGGTCCAACACCGGGGAGCTGTTTTTT. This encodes CAWSVRQGSNTGELFF.

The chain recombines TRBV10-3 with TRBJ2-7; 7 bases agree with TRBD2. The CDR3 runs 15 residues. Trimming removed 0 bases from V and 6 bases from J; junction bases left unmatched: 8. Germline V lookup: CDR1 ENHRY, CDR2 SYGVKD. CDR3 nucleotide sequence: TGTGCCATCAGTGAGTCTTCCGGGGGGAAAGGCGAGCAGTACTTC. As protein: CAISESSGGKGEQYF.

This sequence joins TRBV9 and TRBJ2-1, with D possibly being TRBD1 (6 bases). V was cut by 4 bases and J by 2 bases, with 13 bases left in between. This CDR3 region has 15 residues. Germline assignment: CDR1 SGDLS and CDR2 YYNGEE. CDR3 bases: TGTGCCAGCAGCTCAAACAGGGCCACCTACAATGAGCAGTTCTTC. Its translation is CASSSNRATYNEQFF. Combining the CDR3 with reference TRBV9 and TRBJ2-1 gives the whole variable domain DSGVTQTPKHLITATGQRVTLRCSPRSGDLSVYWYQQSLDQGLQFLIQYYNGEERAKGNILERFSAQQFPDLHSELNLSSLELGDSALYFCASSSNRATYNEQFFGPGTRLTVL.

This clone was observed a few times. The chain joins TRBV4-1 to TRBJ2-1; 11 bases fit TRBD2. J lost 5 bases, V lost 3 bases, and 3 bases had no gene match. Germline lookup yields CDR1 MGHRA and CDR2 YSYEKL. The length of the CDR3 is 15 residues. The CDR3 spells CASSHVSGGDNEQFF. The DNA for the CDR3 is TGCGCCAGCAGCCACGTTAGCGGGGGGGACAATGAGCAGTTCTTC.

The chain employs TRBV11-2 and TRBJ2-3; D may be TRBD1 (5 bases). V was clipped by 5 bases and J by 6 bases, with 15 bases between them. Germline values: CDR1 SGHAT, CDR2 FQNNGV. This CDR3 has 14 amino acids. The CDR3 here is CASSLDTPRDTQYF. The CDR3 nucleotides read TGTGCCAGCAGCCTGGACACCCCGAGGGATACGCAGTATTTT.